Following are 32 T cell receptor beta chains from one sample sequenced in a study of spatial heterogeneity in lung cancer. Documented time point: blood at routine non-recurrence follow-up after resection. From the 5' RACE reads, TCRdb called clonotypes with MiXCR, one entry per CDR3 protein. The sample includes some 10,000 distinct CDR3 sequences, about a tenth of them seen just once. Sequenced material: PBMCs, taken at follow-up. All receptors come from a female donor with early-stage non-small cell lung cancer.

This clonotype was detected ten times or more. The chain uses TRBV7-6 and TRBJ1-1, with 7 bases aligning to TRBD1. The CDR3 length is 14 residues. V dropped 1 base and J dropped 4; count of bases not matched to a gene: 3. Germline V gene data show CDR1 as SGHVS and CDR2 as FNYEAQ. DNA of the CDR3: TGTGCCAGCAGCTTAGACAGGGGCAGCACTGAAGCTTTCTTT. Translation gives CASSLDRGSTEAFF.

The table lists this clonotype with many counts. The V and J genes are TRBV24-1 and TRBJ2-1; 8 bases fit TRBD2. This CDR3 region has 14 residues. With 5 bases clipped from V and 4 bases from J, the junction kept 3 bases outside the gene matches. Germline CDR1 reads KGHDR; CDR2 reads SFDVKD. CDR3 protein: CATSGLAGYNEQFF. In nucleotides, the CDR3 is TGTGCCACCAGTGGCCTAGCGGGTTACAATGAGCAGTTCTTC.

This clonotype was counted ten times or more. The chain joins TRBV7-9 to TRBJ1-1, with 8 nucleotides matching TRBD1. The CDR3 has 18 amino acids. Germline V gives CDR1 SEHNR, CDR2 FQNEAQ (reference sequence). The V and J ends lost 0 bases and 3 bases, in that order; junction bases with no gene match: 12. The CDR3 coding sequence is TGTGCCAGCAGCTTAGCGCAGTGGAGGCAGGGGGCTTACACTGAAGCTTTCTTT. It codes for CASSLAQWRQGAYTEAFF.

This clonotype ranks as medium-sized. This chain links TRBV27 with TRBJ2-2, with D possibly called TRBD1 or TRBD2 (6 bases each). CDR1 MNHEY and CDR2 SMNVEV come from the germline V gene (reference sequence). Trimming took off 6 bases at V and 2 bases at J, with 10 bases between the two ends. The length of the CDR3 is 14 residues. The CDR3 reads CASREGVNTGELFF. The DNA for the CDR3 is TGTGCCAGCAGGGAGGGGGTCAACACCGGGGAGCTGTTTTTT.

This clonotype was recorded many times. The CDR3 DNA sequence: TGTGCCAGCAGCCTGCTATGGGGAGCAGATACGCAGTATTTT. It translates to CASSLLWGADTQYF. The V call is TRBV4-2, the J call TRBJ2-3, with D perhaps matching TRBD2 (5 bases). The CDR3 contains 14 residues. Per the germline V gene, CDR1 is LGHNA and CDR2 is YNFKEQ. V gave up 4 bases and J gave up 4 bases, with 12 bases separating them.

This clonotype occurred many times. The chain links TRBV27 to TRBJ2-3, with 9 bases that match TRBD1. The CDR3 contains 14 residues. The germline gives CDR1 MNHEY, CDR2 SMNVEV (reference sequence). The trim removed 6 bases at V and 4 bases at J, leaving 5 bases unmatched. CDR3 amino acids: CASRRGQGPDTQYF. The CDR3 region has the DNA TGTGCCAGCAGGAGGGGACAGGGTCCAGATACGCAGTATTTT.

The chain recombines TRBV4-3 with TRBJ2-1; tentative D call: TRBD1 (6 bases). V was cut by 1 base and J by 10 bases, with 14 bases left in between. Germline V lookup: CDR1 LGHNA, CDR2 YSLEER. The CDR3 length is 14 residues. CDR3 loop: CASSQVQGRLEQFF. DNA of the CDR3: TGCGCCAGCAGCCAAGTTCAGGGGCGGTTAGAGCAGTTCTTC.

This clonotype was recorded a few times. The CDR3 here is CSTSVSGGETQYF. The CDR3 DNA is TGCAGTACGTCTGTGAGTGGGGGCGAGACCCAGTACTTC. V and J are TRBV20-1 and TRBJ2-5; D perhaps matches TRBD1 (6 bases). The germline V gene has CDR1 DFQATT and CDR2 SNEGSKA (reference sequence). The CDR3 sequence is 13 residues long. V lost 8 bases and J 5 bases, leaving 18 bases between the germline ends.

This clonotype has ten or more counts. The V gene is TRBV20-1, the J gene TRBJ2-2; TRBD1 is a possible D gene (6 bases). Trimming took off 0 bases at V and 3 bases at J, with 11 bases between the two ends. This CDR3 is built from 15 residues. Germline CDR1 reads DFQATT; CDR2 reads SNEGSKA (reference sequence). The CDR3 loop is CSARDFKGDTGELFF. CDR3 DNA sequence: TGCAGTGCTAGAGACTTTAAGGGGGACACCGGGGAGCTGTTTTTT.

The chain joins TRBV7-2 to TRBJ2-7; D might be TRBD1 or TRBD2, each matching 5 bases. CDR1 is SGHTA and CDR2 is FQGNSA in the germline V gene. The germline V and J ends were trimmed by 3 bases and 6 bases, with 15 bases remaining between them. The CDR3 has 14 amino acids. CDR3 in DNA: TGTGCCAGCAGCTTGGGAGTAGGGGCGACCGAGCAGTACTTC. Encoded protein: CASSLGVGATEQYF. Variable domain in full (rest from reference TRBV7-2 and TRBJ2-7): GAGVSQSPSNKVTEKGKDVELRCDPISGHTALYWYRQSLGQGLEFLIYFQGNSAPDKSGLPSDRFSAERTGGSVSTLTIQRTQQEDSAVYLCASSLGVGATEQYFGPGTRLTVT.

This clonotype was detected many times. V gene TRBV12-3 or TRBV12-4 combines with J gene TRBJ1-2; D is uncertain. CDR3 length: 13 residues. V was shortened by 9 bases and J by 0 bases, with 11 bases between the two germline ends. The CDR3 spells CASCWGANYGYTF. CDR3 nucleotides: TGTGCCAGTTGTTGGGGAGCTAACTATGGCTACACCTTC.

This clonotype was observed at least ten times. The V call is TRBV28, the J call TRBJ2-1; TRBD2 agrees at 9 bases. Germline V gene sequence: CDR1 MDHEN, CDR2 SYDVKM. The CDR3 runs to 16 residues. V was clipped by 5 bases and J by 0 bases; unmatched bases: 5. This CDR3 is CASSGTSISSYNEQFF. The CDR3 nucleotides are TGTGCCAGCAGTGGGACTAGCATAAGCTCCTACAATGAGCAGTTCTTC.

This rearrangement joins TRBV2 to TRBJ2-1, with D perhaps TRBD2 (7 bases). Trimming left V 7 bases short and J 0 bases short, with 16 bases between. The germline CDR1 and CDR2 sequences are SNHLY and FYNNEI. The CDR3 length is 16 residues. CDR3 DNA sequence: TGTGCCAGCACCCAAGAGGGGGGGAGCTCCTACAATGAGCAGTTCTTC. This codes for CASTQEGGSSYNEQFF.

This clonotype was found many times. This rearrangement joins TRBV5-4 to TRBJ2-4, with 7 bases fitting TRBD1. V lost 4 bases and J lost 11; bases outside the gene matches: 9. Germline V gene data show CDR1 as SGHNT and CDR2 as YYREEE (reference sequence). This CDR3 contains 13 residues. The CDR3 here is CASSHRDSRLQYF. Written as DNA, the CDR3 is TGTGCCAGCAGCCACCGGGACAGCCGTCTTCAGTACTTC.

The chain is built from TRBV25-1 and TRBJ2-7; D unclear. This CDR3 contains 15 residues. The germline V gene has CDR1 MGHDK and CDR2 SYGVNS. Trimming stripped 1 base from V and 6 bases from J, with 16 bases between. In DNA form, the CDR3 reads TGTGCCAGCAGTGAATCAGGCAGCTCACCCCGCGAGCAGTACTTC. Translation: CASSESGSSPREQYF.

This clonotype was counted at least ten times. The chain has TRBV2 and TRBJ2-1; D is unresolved. CDR3 length: 14 residues. V shed 7 bases and J shed 2 bases, with 12 bases lying between them. The germline V gene has CDR1 SNHLY and CDR2 FYNNEI. The DNA for the CDR3 is TGTGCCAGCAACACAAGGGCCCCCTACAATGAGCAGTTCTTC. Protein sequence: CASNTRAPYNEQFF.

This clonotype was counted between two and nine times. The V gene is TRBV28, the J gene TRBJ1-6, with TRBD1 matching over 9 bases. Germline V gene lookup returns CDR1 MDHEN and CDR2 SYDVKM. This CDR3 is built from 16 residues. The trim removed 6 bases at V and 6 bases at J, leaving 9 bases unmatched. CDR3 sequence reads: CASRLTGGWGNSPLHF. The DNA of the CDR3 is TGTGCCAGCAGACTAACAGGGGGCTGGGGTAATTCACCCCTCCACTTT.

The V gene is TRBV7-2, the J gene TRBJ2-7; the match to TRBD2 covers 7 bases. The CDR3 covers 15 residues. V gave up 5 bases and J gave up 3 bases; unmatched junction bases: 10. In germline, CDR1 is SGHTA, CDR2 FQGNSA. The DNA of the CDR3 is TGTGCCAGCAGCCCAGACAGCGGGACGCTCTACGAGCAGTACTTC. This sequence encodes CASSPDSGTLYEQYF.

This clonotype came up many times. The chain uses TRBV7-2 and TRBJ1-2, with 7 bases that match TRBD1. There are 15 residues in the CDR3. V shed 1 base and J 7 bases; nucleotides not matched to a gene: 9. CDR1 is SGHTA and CDR2 is FQGNSA in the germline V gene. The CDR3 DNA sequence: TGTGCCAGCAGCTTAGGAGCGTCGCAGGGGGGTGGCTACACCTTC. Its protein product is CASSLGASQGGGYTF.

This clonotype has a count of ten or more. The chain recombines TRBV7-2 with TRBJ1-1; D is unresolved. Per the germline V gene, CDR1 is SGHTA and CDR2 is FQGNSA. Trimming shortened V by 3 bases and J by 1 base, and 6 bases separated the two germline ends. The CDR3 loop spans 13 amino acids. In nucleotides, the CDR3 is TGTGCCAGCAGCTTGACCCGGAACACTGAAGCTTTCTTT. Translating gives CASSLTRNTEAFF. Full variable domain (missing parts from reference TRBV7-2 and TRBJ1-1): GAGVSQSPSNKVTEKGKDVELRCDPISGHTALYWYRQSLGQGLEFLIYFQGNSAPDKSGLPSDRFSAERTGGSVSTLTIQRTQQEDSAVYLCASSLTRNTEAFFGQGTRLTVV.

In regard to this clonotype: Since a much larger clone is just one base distant, this may be a read error. This rearrangement joins TRBV12-3 or TRBV12-4 to TRBJ2-5; D gene uncertain. CDR3 length: 12 residues. V dropped 2 bases and J dropped 5 bases, with 6 bases sitting between them. The CDR3 region has the DNA TGTGCCAGCAGTTTATTGGACGAGACCCAGTACTTC. Translation: CASSLLDETQYF.

Sample share makes this clonotype medium-sized. The chain employs TRBV9 and TRBJ2-7; D is perhaps TRBD1 (6 bases). Trimming pared 6 bases from V and 6 bases from J, leaving 22 bases between. Germline assignment: CDR1 SGDLS and CDR2 YYNGEE. The CDR3 spans 15 residues. Here the CDR3 DNA reads TGTGCCAGCACCGCCCGGATTGGGGGCTGGGCCGAGCAGTACTTC. It yields the protein CASTARIGGWAEQYF. The variable domain in full, with the rest retrieved from reference TRBV9 and TRBJ2-7, is DSGVTQTPKHLITATGQRVTLRCSPRSGDLSVYWYQQSLDQGLQFLIQYYNGEERAKGNILERFSAQQFPDLHSELNLSSLELGDSALYFCASTARIGGWAEQYFGPGTRLTVT.

This clonotype was found many times. The rearrangement joins TRBV10-3 to TRBJ2-3; TRBD2 matches at 7 bases. The V and J ends lost 2 bases and 2 bases, in that order; junction bases with no gene match: 10. Germline CDR1 ENHRY, CDR2 SYGVKD. This CDR3 region has 17 residues. In DNA form, the CDR3 reads TGTGCCATCAGTGAGCCTAGTATAGCGGGTACCACAGATACGCAGTATTTT. The encoded protein is CAISEPSIAGTTDTQYF.

This clonotype was counted ten times or more. V usage is TRBV27 and J usage is TRBJ2-3; 12 positions match TRBD2. Looked up from germline, CDR1 is MNHEY and CDR2 is SMNVEV (reference sequence). After removal of 6 bases from V and 0 bases from J, the junction contained 13 bases not matched to a gene. The CDR3 totals 19 residues. The CDR3 region has the DNA TGTGCCAGCAGGGGATACGGACTAGCGGGGATTACTAGCACAGATACGCAGTATTTT. Translation gives CASRGYGLAGITSTDTQYF.

This clonotype was observed at least ten times. The chain has TRBV6-1 and TRBJ2-7, with 7 bases matching TRBD1. The CDR3 covers 14 residues. Unmatched junction bases numbered 11, after V lost 6 bases and J lost 6 bases. Germline V gives CDR1 MNHNS, CDR2 SASEGT. In DNA, the CDR3 is TGTGCCAGCAGCCTAGAGAGGGGGCGAACCGAGCAGTACGTC. Amino acids: CASSLERGRTEQYV.

This clonotype is medium-sized within its sample. The chain links TRBV6-1 to TRBJ1-2; no definite D call. Germline V CDR1 and CDR2: MNHNS, SASEGT. The CDR3 runs 13 residues. The V end was cut by 2 bases, the J end by 2 bases, with 6 bases between. CDR3 loop: CASSERRNYGYTF. DNA of the CDR3: TGTGCCAGCAGTGAACGGCGGAACTATGGCTACACCTTC.

This clonotype was detected ten times or more. The CDR3 DNA reads as TGTGCCAGCAGTTTCAGGACTAGTCGGGGTGAGCAGTACTTC. Translating gives CASSFRTSRGEQYF. The genes are TRBV27 and TRBJ2-7; 7 bases are shared with TRBD2. CDR1 is MNHEY, CDR2 SMNVEV, per germline (reference sequence). V gave up 3 bases and J gave up 7 bases; unmatched junction bases: 9. The CDR3 length is 14 residues.

To note about this clonotype: A much larger clonotype is one base distant, so this may be a read error. The rearrangement uses TRBV5-5 and TRBJ1-5, with D hard to call. Germline values: CDR1 SGHKS, CDR2 YYEKEE (reference sequence). Trimming stripped 2 bases from V and 3 bases from J, with 9 bases between. The CDR3 has 14 residues. Written as DNA, the CDR3 is TGTGCCAGCAGCTTCGGGCAGAACAATCAGCCCCAGCATTTT. Its translation: CASSFGQNNQPQHF.

The table lists this clonotype with many counts. J is TRBJ2-5 and V is TRBV28; the D call may be TRBD1 or TRBD2 (5 bases each). Per the germline V gene, CDR1 is MDHEN and CDR2 is SYDVKM. Trimming removed 5 bases from V and 5 bases from J, with 9 bases in between. CDR3 length equals 12 residues. CDR3 loop: CASSEGLETQYF. The DNA of the CDR3 is TGTGCCAGCAGTGAGGGGTTGGAGACCCAGTACTTC.

At least ten counts were recorded for this clonotype. The chain carries TRBV2 and TRBJ2-1; perhaps TRBD2 as D (5 bases). V shed 3 bases and J shed 10 bases, with 13 bases lying between them. The CDR3 loop spans 13 amino acids. Germline V gene data show CDR1 as SNHLY and CDR2 as FYNNEI. The CDR3 sequence is CASSEVPTGEQFF. The CDR3 nucleotides read TGTGCCAGCAGTGAGGTTCCTACGGGGGAGCAGTTCTTC.

This clonotype was observed at least ten times. The chain links TRBV7-6 to TRBJ2-3; tentative D call: TRBD2 (5 bases). Between the trimmed V and J ends, which lost 1 base and 5 bases, there was a span of 7 bases. The CDR3 contains 13 residues. Germline CDR1 SGHVS, CDR2 FNYEAQ. CDR3 amino acids: CASSLGEGDTQYF. CDR3 bases: TGTGCCAGCAGCTTAGGCGAGGGAGATACGCAGTATTTT.

This clonotype came up a few times. This chain links TRBV18 with TRBJ2-2, with 8 bases fitting TRBD2. This CDR3 has 15 amino acids. After removal of 5 bases from V and 5 bases from J, the junction contained 7 bases not matched to a gene. Germline-derived CDR1 and CDR2 are KGHSH and LQKENI. The CDR3 region is CASSSRSGSTGELFF. CDR3 coding DNA: TGTGCCAGCTCATCAAGGAGCGGGAGTACCGGGGAGCTGTTTTTT.